Presented here are 13 T cell receptor beta chains from one specimen sequenced in a study of human T cells and chemical hapten exposure. In TCRdb, the RACE reads were re-called with MiXCR into one record per CDR3 protein. The sample has approximately 260,000 distinct CDR3 sequences, around 7.7% seen once. Time point reported: pre-sensitization, week 0. Documented treatment: therapeutic diphenylcyclopropenone sensitization with weekly scalp DPC. The sample was whole blood, taken in connection with sensitization to the hapten diphenylcyclopropenone (DPC). All receptors derive from a man between 18 and 29 years old with alopecia areata. Some clones in this sample may be carry-over from other donors' samples.

V gene TRBV28 combines with J gene TRBJ1-2; a possible D gene is TRBD1 (5 bases). The V gene lost 1 base and the J gene lost 3 bases, with 9 bases spanning the gap. CDR3 length: 14 residues. Germline lookup yields CDR1 MDHEN and CDR2 SYDVKM. CDR3 in DNA: TGTGCCAGCAGTTTATTGCAAGGGGACTATGGCTACACCTTC. Translated, it gives CASSLLQGDYGYTF.

CDR3 DNA: TGTGCCAGCAGTTACTCGCTGGGGACCCCCCGATGGGGCACAGATACGCAGTATTTT. The encoded protein is CASSYSLGTPRWGTDTQYF. The chain combines TRBV6-5 with TRBJ2-3; the D call may be TRBD1 or TRBD2 (5 bases each). Looked up from germline, CDR1 is MNHEY and CDR2 is SVGAGI. Deletions cut 0 bases from V and 1 base from J, with 20 bases between. CDR3 length: 19 residues.

The chain carries TRBV20-1 and TRBJ1-2; D is ambiguous. The CDR3 is 14 residues long. V lost 0 bases, J lost 3 bases, and 11 bases lay in between. Per the germline V gene, CDR1 is DFQATT and CDR2 is SNEGSKA (reference sequence). CDR3 amino acids: CSARDQRGYYGYTF. CDR3 DNA sequence: TGCAGTGCTAGAGATCAACGTGGGTACTATGGCTACACCTTC.

J is TRBJ2-1 and V is TRBV7-3; 9 nucleotides match TRBD1. V lost 6 bases to trimming and J lost 3 bases; unmatched junction nucleotides: 6. The CDR3 contains 15 residues. From germline, CDR1 is SGHTA and CDR2 FQGTGA. The DNA for the CDR3 is TGTGCCAGCAGTATGGGGACAGGGTACTACAATGAGCAGTTCTTC. Its protein is CASSMGTGYYNEQFF.

This rearrangement joins TRBV20-1 to TRBJ1-1, with TRBD1 as a possible D gene (6 bases). Germline V gene lookup returns CDR1 DFQATT and CDR2 SNEGSKA (reference sequence). V was trimmed by 1 base and J by 3 bases, leaving 15 bases between them. The CDR3 contains 15 residues. CDR3 residues: CSARVDSGFYTEAFF. Here the CDR3 DNA reads TGCAGTGCTAGAGTGGACAGTGGATTTTACACTGAAGCTTTCTTT.

The gene calls are TRBV4-3 and TRBJ1-1; D uncertain. Looked up from germline, CDR1 is LGHNA and CDR2 is YSLEER. Deletions cut 2 bases from V and 0 bases from J, with 7 bases between. CDR3 length equals 14 residues. In nucleotides, the CDR3 is TGCGCCAGCAGCCAACAAGTCATGAACACTGAAGCTTTCTTT. This gives the protein CASSQQVMNTEAFF.

This sequence joins TRBV7-2 and TRBJ2-2; 10 positions agree with TRBD2. V trimming: 0 bases; J trimming: 3 bases; junction bases outside the gene matches: 4. In germline, CDR1 is SGHTA, CDR2 FQGNSA. The CDR3 length is 17 residues. CDR3 nucleotides: TGTGCCAGCAGCTTAGCGCCTAGCGGGGGTTACACCGGGGAGCTGTTTTTT. This encodes CASSLAPSGGYTGELFF.

The sample holds many counts of this clonotype. The chain is built from TRBV4-3 and TRBJ2-3, with 8 bases fitting TRBD1. The germline CDR1 and CDR2 sequences are LGHNA and YSLEER. There are 15 residues in the CDR3. J lost 14 bases, V lost 0 bases, and 13 bases had no gene match. CDR3 residues: CASSQEGGRGLPRYF. The CDR3 DNA sequence: TGCGCCAGCAGCCAAGAAGGAGGCAGGGGGCTTCCCCGGTATTTT.

This clonotype was detected only a few times. CDR3 DNA sequence: TGCGCCAGCAGTGAGTCTGGACGAACAGATACGCAGTATTTT. This translates into CASSESGRTDTQYF. The chain employs TRBV10-1 and TRBJ2-3; D is ambiguous. The CDR3 has 14 amino acids. Per the germline V gene, CDR1 is WNHNN and CDR2 is SYGVQD (reference sequence). The V and J ends lost 0 bases and 3 bases respectively, with 7 bases between them.

This clonotype was seen more than once but under ten times. The chain links TRBV29-1 to TRBJ2-3; no firm D call. Germline CDR1 SQVTM, CDR2 ANQGSEA. V was pared by 7 bases and J by 3 bases, with 20 bases between. There are 15 residues in the CDR3. CDR3 sequence: CSAPDRLGRTDTQYF. DNA for the CDR3: TGCAGCGCCCCAGACCGCCTAGGTAGGACAGATACGCAGTATTTT.

The V call is TRBV7-3, the J call TRBJ2-5, with D maybe TRBD1 (5 bases). Germline V gives CDR1 SGHTA, CDR2 FQGTGA. Trimming removed 1 base from V and 5 bases from J, with 8 bases in between. This CDR3 contains 13 residues. CDR3 amino acids: CASSLMPGETQYF. The CDR3, as DNA: TGTGCCAGCAGCTTAATGCCAGGGGAGACCCAGTACTTC.

This clonotype turned up a few times. The rearrangement links TRBV7-9 to TRBJ2-1; D unresolved. CDR3 length equals 13 residues. Germline CDR1 reads SEHNR; CDR2 reads FQNEAQ (reference sequence). Trimming left V 5 bases short and J 6 bases short, with 11 bases between. CDR3 bases: TGTGCCAGCAGCCCCGGACCCACCAATGAGCAGTTCTTC. Its protein is CASSPGPTNEQFF. The full variable domain, its missing parts supplied by reference TRBV7-9 and TRBJ2-1, is DTGVSQNPRHKITKRGQNVTFRCDPISEHNRLYWYRQTLGQGPEFLTYFQNEAQLEKSRLLSDRFSAERPKGSFSTLEIQRTEQGDSAMYLCASSPGPTNEQFFGPGTRLTVL.

This rearrangement joins TRBV12-3 or TRBV12-4 to TRBJ1-5, with TRBD1 identical over 7 bases. V shed 0 bases and J 0 bases; nucleotides not matched to a gene: 2. The CDR3 spans 16 residues. CDR3 sequence: CASSLAGQASNQPQHF. The CDR3 DNA sequence: TGTGCCAGCAGTTTAGCTGGACAGGCTAGCAATCAGCCCCAGCATTTT.